Each of the 30 T cell receptor beta chains below was sequenced from the same sample in a study of metastatic and nonmetastatic thyroid tumors. Every patient underwent thyroid surgery untreated. With MiXCR, TCRdb reprocessed the PCR reads. This sample has about 16,000 clones; 30% to 40% occur once, and the top ten carry roughly a tenth. The specimen sequenced was blood. These TCRs come from a female donor with papillary thyroid cancer or a benign thyroid nodule (not recorded which). Some clones in this sample may be carry-over from other donors' samples.

This clone has only a few counts. V is TRBV6-1 and J is TRBJ2-1; D may be TRBD2 (5 bases). CDR1 is MNHNS, CDR2 SASEGT, per germline. The V end lost 5 bases, the J end lost 4 bases, and 9 bases lay between the germline ends. The CDR3 spans 13 residues. CDR3 bases: TGTGCCAGCAGTTGGGCGGGTTACAATGAGCAGTTCTTC. Its protein product is CASSWAGYNEQFF.

This clone came up a few times. The chain carries TRBV6-1 and TRBJ2-7; D gene unclear. Germline values: CDR1 MNHNS, CDR2 SASEGT. Trimming took 1 base from V and 3 from J, leaving 16 bases between them. There are 16 residues in the CDR3. CDR3 sequence (DNA): TGTGCCAGCAGTGAAGATGGACGGAACGTACGCTACGAGCAGTACTTC. Protein product: CASSEDGRNVRYEQYF.

This clone was recorded many times. This chain links TRBV15 with TRBJ2-1; tentative D call: TRBD1 (6 bases). Germline CDR1 LNHNV, CDR2 YYDKDF (reference sequence). The CDR3 is 15 residues long. Trimming removed 1 base from V and 10 bases from J, with 17 bases in between. CDR3 sequence reads: CATSRATGSLREQFF. The CDR3 region has the DNA TGTGCCACCAGCAGAGCGACAGGCTCCTTGAGGGAGCAGTTCTTC.

The chain recombines TRBV4-1 with TRBJ2-3; 12 bases are a match to TRBD2. Losses at the gene ends were 2 bases for V and 3 bases for J; bases not matched to a gene: 9. Germline V gene lookup returns CDR1 MGHRA and CDR2 YSYEKL. CDR3 length: 18 amino acids. The CDR3 region is CASSQMGLAGGITDTQYF. DNA for the CDR3: TGCGCCAGCAGCCAAATGGGCCTAGCGGGAGGGATAACAGATACGCAGTATTTT.

V gene TRBV20-1 combines with J gene TRBJ2-6; TRBD1 aligns across 7 bases. CDR1 is DFQATT and CDR2 is SNEGSKA in the germline V gene (reference sequence). The trim removed 6 bases at V and 0 bases at J, leaving 5 bases unmatched. This CDR3 has 15 amino acids. The CDR3 spells CSARDSLSGANVLTF. The DNA of the CDR3 is TGCAGTGCCAGGGACAGCCTCTCTGGGGCCAACGTCCTGACTTTC.

Note on this clone: It may be a read error: a sequence one base away is much more abundant. The chain links TRBV7-9 to TRBJ2-2, with D unclear. Trimming shortened V by 11 bases and J by 2 bases, and 15 bases separated the two germline ends. The V gene's germline CDR1 is SEHNR and CDR2 FQNEAQ (reference sequence). This CDR3 comprises 14 residues. This CDR3 is CAVNRRENTGELFF. DNA for the CDR3: TGTGCCGTTAATAGAAGGGAAAACACCGGGGAGCTGTTTTTT.

This clone was seen at least ten times. This specimen includes other DNA sequences encoding the same CDR3. This chain links TRBV7-9 with TRBJ1-2; D remains unclear. This CDR3 has 14 residues. V was cut by 2 bases and J by 0 bases, with 7 bases left in between. The germline gives CDR1 SEHNR, CDR2 FQNEAQ (reference sequence). CDR3 coding DNA: TGTGCCAGCAGCTTAAGTCCGACTAACTATGGCTACACCTTC. Its translation: CASSLSPTNYGYTF. The complete variable domain, with remaining parts taken from reference TRBV7-9 and TRBJ1-2, reads DTGVSQNPRHKITKRGQNVTFRCDPISEHNRLYWYRQTLGQGPEFLTYFQNEAQLEKSRLLSDRFSAERPKGSFSTLEIQRTEQGDSAMYLCASSLSPTNYGYTFGSGTRLTVV.

In this sample, this clone turned up a few times. The rearrangement links TRBV27 to TRBJ2-3; 8 nucleotides line up with TRBD1. The CDR3 spans 14 residues. Germline loops: CDR1 MNHEY, CDR2 SMNVEV (reference sequence). The J segment lost 2 bases and the V segment lost 8 bases, leaving 6 bases of the junction unmatched. The CDR3 here is CASSRDRLTDTQYF. Here the CDR3 DNA reads TGTGCCAGCTCCCGGGACAGGCTCACAGATACGCAGTATTTT.

This clone was picked up many times. The V and J genes are TRBV6-1 and TRBJ1-4; no clear D. Trimming cost V 5 bases and J 11 bases, with 9 bases left between them. This CDR3 is built from 11 residues. CDR1 is MNHNS and CDR2 is SASEGT in the germline V gene. The DNA for the CDR3 is TGTGCCAGCAGTCCTCCGGGGAAACTGTTTTTT. Protein product: CASSPPGKLFF.

This clone turned up a few times. This sequence joins TRBV6-2 or TRBV6-3 and TRBJ1-2; no definite D call. Looked up from germline, CDR1 is MNHEY and CDR2 is SVGEGT. V was trimmed by 5 bases and J by 5 bases, leaving 6 bases between them. This CDR3 is 11 amino acids long. CDR3 DNA: TGTGCCAGCAGTAGAGGATATGGCTACACCTTC. Translated: CASSRGYGYTF.

V usage is TRBV11-3 and J usage is TRBJ1-2, with a tentative D call TRBD1 (6 bases). V lost 3 bases and J lost 12, with 14 bases in between. This CDR3 has 12 residues. Germline values: CDR1 SGHNT, CDR2 YENEEA. CDR3 protein: CASSFRDTRHTF. The CDR3 DNA sequence: TGTGCCAGCAGCTTTAGGGACACTCGACACACCTTC.

This clone was recorded many times. The chain carries TRBV20-1 and TRBJ2-1, with 8 bases that match TRBD2. The V gene end was trimmed by 4 bases and the J gene end by 1 base; junction bases not matched to a gene: 9. This CDR3 region has 16 residues. The germline gives CDR1 DFQATT, CDR2 SNEGSKA (reference sequence). The CDR3 protein is CSAMAGGLPSYNEQFF. Written as DNA, the CDR3 is TGCAGTGCTATGGCGGGGGGCCTCCCTTCCTACAATGAGCAGTTCTTC.

This clone occurred a few times. The V and J genes are TRBV27 and TRBJ2-1, with 8 positions matching TRBD1. The V and J ends lost 5 bases and 10 bases, in that order; junction bases with no gene match: 4. Germline V gives CDR1 MNHEY, CDR2 SMNVEV (reference sequence). The CDR3 runs to 12 residues. Here the CDR3 DNA reads TGTGCCAGCAGTACCGGACAGGGAGAGCAGTTCTTC. This sequence encodes CASSTGQGEQFF.

V gene TRBV6-5 combines with J gene TRBJ2-1, with D perhaps matching TRBD1 (6 bases). Trimming left V 0 bases short and J 10 bases short, with 7 bases between. Germline lookup yields CDR1 MNHEY and CDR2 SVGAGI. The CDR3 spans 12 residues. CDR3 protein: CASSYSGAEQFF. Here the CDR3 DNA reads TGTGCCAGCAGTTACTCGGGGGCGGAGCAGTTCTTC.

Notes on this clone: One junction end does not reproduce the germline sequence, and a read error may be involved. The rearrangement joins TRBV6-1 to TRBJ2-5; D might be TRBD2 (6 bases). There are 14 residues in the CDR3. The germline V gene has CDR1 MNHNS and CDR2 SASEGT. CDR3 sequence: CASSDGRPQDTQYF. The CDR3 region has the DNA TGTGCCAGCAGTGACGGGAGACCGCAAGATACCCAGTACTTC.

By its share, this clone is medium-sized. The gene calls are TRBV15 and TRBJ1-1; D perhaps matches TRBD1 (5 bases). Germline loops: CDR1 LNHNV, CDR2 YYDKDF (reference sequence). V lost 3 bases and J 6 bases, leaving 8 bases between the germline ends. This CDR3 has 12 amino acids. The CDR3: CATSRGLAEAFF. The CDR3 nucleotides read TGTGCCACCAGCAGGGGGCTGGCTGAAGCTTTCTTT.

This clone was found a few times. J is TRBJ1-5 and V is TRBV6-2 or TRBV6-3; D not certain. Germline CDR1 reads MNHEY; CDR2 reads SVGEGT. This CDR3 has 13 residues. V was pared by 2 bases and J by 5 bases, with 7 bases between. CDR3 nucleotide sequence: TGTGCCAGCAGTTACCTACGCGATCAGCCCCAGCATTTT. Its translation: CASSYLRDQPQHF.

This clone was detected ten times or more. The chain recombines TRBV7-9 with TRBJ2-2; possible D gene TRBD2, 5 bases. The CDR3 consists of 15 residues. The germline V gene has CDR1 SEHNR and CDR2 FQNEAQ (reference sequence). V was trimmed by 9 bases and J by 0 bases, leaving 14 bases between them. CDR3 bases: TGTGCCAGTGGAGGCGGCAGAGCGAACACCGGGGAGCTGTTTTTT. Its protein product is CASGGGRANTGELFF.

This clone was seen at least ten times. Since a much larger clone is just one base distant, this may be a read error. The CDR3 spells CASYPGQGPLSGYTF. The CDR3 DNA reads as TGTGCCAGTTATCCGGGACAGGGGCCCTTGAGTGGCTACACCTTC. The chain couples TRBV19 to TRBJ1-2; 10 bases are shared with TRBD1. J was trimmed by 7 bases and V by 8 bases; bases with no gene match: 13. Per germline, CDR1 LNHDA and CDR2 SQIVND (reference sequence). The CDR3 spans 15 residues.

V gene TRBV20-1 combines with J gene TRBJ2-7; 9 nucleotides match TRBD2. This CDR3 comprises 13 residues. Trimming at V came to 3 bases and at J to 3 bases, leaving 3 bases not matched to a gene. Germline lookup yields CDR1 DFQATT and CDR2 SNEGSKA (reference sequence). CDR3 sequence (DNA): TGCAGTGCTAGTAGTAGCGGGAGCTACGAGCAGTACTTC. Its translation is CSASSSGSYEQYF.

The rearrangement uses TRBV11-2 and TRBJ2-7; D is perhaps TRBD2 (6 bases). Germline V gene lookup returns CDR1 SGHAT and CDR2 FQNNGV. V gave up 5 bases and J gave up 2 bases, with 10 bases separating them. This CDR3 is built from 13 residues. For the CDR3, the DNA is TGTGCCAGCAGCCGCTCGGGGGCCTACGAGCAGTACTTC. It encodes CASSRSGAYEQYF.

This clone was recorded many times. The V call is TRBV5-6, the J call TRBJ2-1, with D perhaps TRBD1 (6 bases). The CDR3 covers 14 residues. Per germline, CDR1 SGHDT and CDR2 YYEEEE. Trimming took off 1 base at V and 7 bases at J, with 12 bases between the two ends. Here the CDR3 reads CASSLWDTRNEQFF. The CDR3 DNA is TGTGCCAGCAGCTTGTGGGACACACGAAATGAGCAGTTCTTC. The variable domain in full, with the rest retrieved from reference TRBV5-6 and TRBJ2-1, is DAGVTQSPTHLIKTRGQQVTLRCSPKSGHDTVSWYQQALGQGPQFIFQYYEEEERQRGNFPDRFSGHQFPNYSSELNVNALLLGDSALYLCASSLWDTRNEQFFGPGTRLTVL.

The chain carries TRBV6-2 or TRBV6-3 and TRBJ1-3; D is uncertain. This CDR3 has 17 residues. Germline-derived CDR1 and CDR2 are MNHEY and SVGEGT. The V end was cut by 2 bases, the J end by 2 bases, with 16 bases between. The CDR3 DNA is TGTGCCAGCAGTTACGGTGCGGGCCCTCTCGCTGGAAACACCATATATTTT. Protein: CASSYGAGPLAGNTIYF.

This clone was seen only once. The rearrangement links TRBV7-3 to TRBJ2-1; 10 nucleotides line up with TRBD1. This CDR3 region has 17 residues. CDR1 and CDR2 from the germline V gene are SGHTA and FQGTGA. V gave up 5 bases and J gave up 4 bases; unmatched junction bases: 11. Here the CDR3 reads CASSDRDRGLDYNEQFF. The CDR3 region has the DNA TGTGCCAGCAGCGACCGGGACAGGGGTTTAGATTACAATGAGCAGTTCTTC.

By proportion, this clone is medium-sized. The rearrangement uses TRBV7-2 and TRBJ1-1; D perhaps matches TRBD1 (5 bases). The CDR3 covers 14 residues. With 4 bases removed from V and 5 bases from J, the gap between germline ends came to 14 bases. Germline lookup yields CDR1 SGHTA and CDR2 FQGNSA. For the CDR3, the DNA is TGTGCCAGCAGCTCTTTTTCAGGGTTAACTGAAGCTTTCTTT. It translates to CASSSFSGLTEAFF.

This clone is medium-sized within its sample. This chain connects TRBV20-1 to TRBJ1-2, with D possibly matching TRBD1 (6 bases). In germline, CDR1 is DFQATT, CDR2 SNEGSKA (reference sequence). CDR3 length: 13 residues. V lost 3 bases and J lost 7, with 15 bases in between. The CDR3 sequence: CSARTGSPSGYTF. CDR3 nucleotides: TGCAGTGCTAGGACAGGAAGCCCTTCTGGCTACACCTTC.

This rearrangement joins TRBV5-1 to TRBJ2-7; 15 nucleotides line up with TRBD2. V lost 4 bases and J lost 5; bases outside the gene matches: 7. This CDR3 has 16 residues. The V gene's germline CDR1 is SGHRS and CDR2 YFSETQ. The CDR3 protein is CASSPGTSGRRDEQYF. The DNA for the CDR3 is TGCGCCAGCAGCCCAGGGACTAGCGGGAGGAGGGACGAGCAGTACTTC.

This clone was picked up many times. The chain combines TRBV12-3 or TRBV12-4 with TRBJ1-5, with D possibly TRBD1 on 5 matching bases. The CDR3 consists of 13 residues. V lost 7 bases to trimming and J lost 7 bases, with 14 bases between them. CDR3: CASTPGGGQPQHF. Here the CDR3 DNA reads TGTGCCAGCACCCCGGGGGGTGGCCAGCCCCAGCATTTT.

This clone has just a few counts. The chain has TRBV12-3 or TRBV12-4 and TRBJ2-1; no clear D gene. The CDR3 contains 11 residues. V was trimmed by 2 bases and J by 9 bases, leaving 5 bases between them. CDR3 in DNA: TGTGCCAGCAGTTTATTTATTGAGCAGTTCTTC. Its protein is CASSLFIEQFF.

The V gene is TRBV4-1, the J gene TRBJ1-5; 7 bases agree with TRBD1. Germline V gene lookup returns CDR1 MGHRA and CDR2 YSYEKL. The CDR3 is 14 amino acids. V lost 4 bases, J lost 6 bases, and 6 bases stayed unmatched. CDR3 loop: CASSLRQGGQPQHF. CDR3 coding DNA: TGCGCCAGCAGCCTAAGACAGGGCGGTCAGCCCCAGCATTTT.